This TCR beta chain was identified during a study of CD8+ T cells in alopecia areata. RNA was extracted and reverse transcribed into cDNA as the sequencing template. Repertoires were generated with immunoSEQ multiplex PCR, while TCRdb's copy carries only in-frame clones and drops some. The table lists about 190,000 clones, just under 65% of them singletons. Documented treatment: oral pan-JAK inhibitor, 5-10 mg twice daily. The TCR was taken from a human donor with alopecia areata. The starting material was CD4+ T cells sorted from blood, obtained between weeks 47 and 50, from a patient treated with tofacitinib.

As DNA, the CDR3 is TGTGCCAGCAGCTTAGACAGGGGAGATTCACCCCTCCACTTT. It encodes CASSLDRGDSPLHF. The genes are TRBV7-9 and TRBJ1-6; the match to TRBD1 covers 7 bases. J gave up 8 bases and V 1 base, and 2 bases lay outside the gene matches. This CDR3 comprises 14 residues. The germline V gene has CDR1 SEHNR and CDR2 FQNEAQ (reference sequence).